This paragraph covers one T cell receptor beta chain sequence. In Susac syndrome patients, recently defined diagnostic criteria for definite or probable disease were met. This sample was taken from a study of CD8 T cells in Susac syndrome. Across the study: Within the sequenced group of Susac syndrome patients, roughly six showed active disease and roughly eight were in remission. When blood was drawn, the patients with Susac syndrome were therapy-naive, on corticosteroids, or on intravenous immunoglobulin alone.

After extraction with the RNeasy kit, roughly 0.45 to 1 ug of the RNA was reverse transcribed using random hexamers. An immunoSEQ multiplex PCR amplified TCR beta CDR3 over 54 Vbeta and 13 Jbeta. TCRdb processed the immunoSEQ multiplex PCR reads anew with MiXCR; each CDR3 protein has one entry. The table records approximately 190,000 distinct CDR3 sequences, about 91% of them present only once. V was clipped by 6 bases and J by 6 bases; unmatched bases: 3. This CDR3 spans 13 amino acids. The J gene is TRBJ1-5, the V gene TRBV12-3 or TRBV12-4; TRBD1 matches at 9 bases. The sequence derives from a human donor with Susac syndrome. The sample taken for sequencing was CD4+ T cells from PBMCs. In DNA, the CDR3 is TGTGCCAGCAGCGACAGGGGGTCTCAGCCCCAGCATTTT. It encodes CASSDRGSQPQHF.